The clone carrying this T cell receptor (beta chain) was recorded many times. The antigen is unknown. TCRdb called the 5' RACE reads again in MiXCR, with one record for every CDR3 protein. Seen here are around 490,000 distinct CDR3 sequences, roughly 5.3% observed once, and the top ten hold 3% to 4.5%. These data are taken from a study of CD8 T cells in ankylosing spondylitis. General study points: Apparently characteristic of ankylosing spondylitis blood was a TCR beta motif (about 8 highly homologous variants).

Looked up from germline, CDR1 is LGHNA and CDR2 is YSLEER. This CDR3 has 15 residues. Trimming shortened V by 0 bases and J by 4 bases, and 11 bases separated the two germline ends. V is TRBV4-3 and J is TRBJ2-3; D possibly corresponds to TRBD1 (7 bases). The sequence came from a male donor with ankylosing spondylitis. The sequencing sample was made of blood, either unsorted or a sorted T cell fraction (not recorded which). CDR3 sequence: CASSQDRGDSDTQYF. DNA for the CDR3: TGCGCCAGCAGCCAAGACAGGGGGGACTCAGATACGCAGTATTTT.